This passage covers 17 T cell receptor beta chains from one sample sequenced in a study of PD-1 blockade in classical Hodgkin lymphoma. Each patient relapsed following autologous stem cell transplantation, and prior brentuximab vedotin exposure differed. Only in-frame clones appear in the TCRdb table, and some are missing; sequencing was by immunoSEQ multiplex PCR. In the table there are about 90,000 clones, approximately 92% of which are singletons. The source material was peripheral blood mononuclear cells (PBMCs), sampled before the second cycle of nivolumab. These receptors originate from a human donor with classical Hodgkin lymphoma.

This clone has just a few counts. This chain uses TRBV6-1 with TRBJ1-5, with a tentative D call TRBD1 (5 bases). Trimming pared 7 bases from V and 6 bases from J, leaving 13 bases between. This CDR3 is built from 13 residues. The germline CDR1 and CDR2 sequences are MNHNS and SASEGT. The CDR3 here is CASMRTISQPQHF. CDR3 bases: TGTGCCAGCATGAGGACAATTTCTCAGCCCCAGCATTTT.

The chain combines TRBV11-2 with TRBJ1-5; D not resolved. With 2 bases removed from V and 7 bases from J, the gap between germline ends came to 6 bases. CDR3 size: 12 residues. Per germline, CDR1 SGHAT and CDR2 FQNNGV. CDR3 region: CASSLLGQPQHF. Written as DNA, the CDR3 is TGTGCCAGCAGCTTATTGGGGCAGCCCCAGCATTTT.

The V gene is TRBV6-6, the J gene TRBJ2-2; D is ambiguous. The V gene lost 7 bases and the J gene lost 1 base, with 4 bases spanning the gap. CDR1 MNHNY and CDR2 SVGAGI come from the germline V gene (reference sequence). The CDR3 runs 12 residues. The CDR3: CASTVNTGELFF. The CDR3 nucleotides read TGTGCCAGCACCGTGAACACCGGGGAGCTGTTTTTT.

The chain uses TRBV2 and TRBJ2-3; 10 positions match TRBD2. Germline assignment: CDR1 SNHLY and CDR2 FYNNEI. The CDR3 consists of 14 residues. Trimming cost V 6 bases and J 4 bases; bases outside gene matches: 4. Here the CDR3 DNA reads TGTGCCAGCAGGCGGACTAGCGGTCCAGATACGCAGTATTTT. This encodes CASRRTSGPDTQYF.

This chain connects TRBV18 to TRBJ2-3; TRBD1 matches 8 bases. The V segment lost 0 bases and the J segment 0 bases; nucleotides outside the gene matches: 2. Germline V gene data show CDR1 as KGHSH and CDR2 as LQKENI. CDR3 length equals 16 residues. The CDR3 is CASSPPRTGSTDTQYF. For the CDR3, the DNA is TGTGCCAGCTCACCACCCAGGACAGGGAGCACAGATACGCAGTATTTT.

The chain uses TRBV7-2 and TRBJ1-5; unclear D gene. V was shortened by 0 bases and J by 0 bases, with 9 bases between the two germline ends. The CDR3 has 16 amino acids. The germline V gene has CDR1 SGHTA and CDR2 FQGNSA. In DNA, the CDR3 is TGTGCCAGCAGCTTAGCGCCCGGTTATAGCAATCAGCCCCAGCATTTT. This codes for CASSLAPGYSNQPQHF.

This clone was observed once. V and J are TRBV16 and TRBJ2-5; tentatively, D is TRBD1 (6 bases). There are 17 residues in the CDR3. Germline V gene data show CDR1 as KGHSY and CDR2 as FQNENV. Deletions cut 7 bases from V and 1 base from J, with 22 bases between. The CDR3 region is CASKNQGTLGVQETQYF. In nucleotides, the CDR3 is TGTGCCAGCAAGAACCAGGGGACACTCGGCGTCCAAGAGACCCAGTACTTC.

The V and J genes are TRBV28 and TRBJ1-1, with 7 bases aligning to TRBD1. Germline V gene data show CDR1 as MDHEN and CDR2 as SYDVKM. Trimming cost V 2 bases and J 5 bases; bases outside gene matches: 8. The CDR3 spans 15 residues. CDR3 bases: TGTGCCAGCAGTTTACTTTCAGGGGGTAGAACTGAAGCTTTCTTT. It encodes CASSLLSGGRTEAFF.

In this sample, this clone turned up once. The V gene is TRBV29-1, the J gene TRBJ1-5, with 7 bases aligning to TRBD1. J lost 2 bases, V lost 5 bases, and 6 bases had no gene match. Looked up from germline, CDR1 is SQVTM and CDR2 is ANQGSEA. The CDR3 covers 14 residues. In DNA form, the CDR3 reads TGCAGCGTTCAAACAGGGGTGGGCAATCAGCCCCAGCATTTT. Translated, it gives CSVQTGVGNQPQHF.

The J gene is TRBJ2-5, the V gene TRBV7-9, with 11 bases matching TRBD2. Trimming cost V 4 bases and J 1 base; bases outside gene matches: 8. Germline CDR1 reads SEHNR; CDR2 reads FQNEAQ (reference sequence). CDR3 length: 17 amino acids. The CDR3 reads CASSSVLAGGPQETQYF. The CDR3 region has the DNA TGTGCCAGCAGCTCGGTCCTAGCGGGGGGACCCCAAGAGACCCAGTACTTC.

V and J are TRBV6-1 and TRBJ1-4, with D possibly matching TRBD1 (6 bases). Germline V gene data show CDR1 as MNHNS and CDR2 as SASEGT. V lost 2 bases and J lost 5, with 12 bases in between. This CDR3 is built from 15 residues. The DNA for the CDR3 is TGTGCCAGCAGTGAACGACAGGCCTCCAATGAAAAACTGTTTTTT. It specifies CASSERQASNEKLFF.

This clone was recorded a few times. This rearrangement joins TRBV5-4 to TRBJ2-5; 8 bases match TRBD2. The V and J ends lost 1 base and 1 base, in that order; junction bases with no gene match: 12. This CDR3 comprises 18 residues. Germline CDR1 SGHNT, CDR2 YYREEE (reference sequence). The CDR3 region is CASSLRRVAGGLQETQYF. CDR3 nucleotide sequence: TGTGCCAGCAGCTTGAGGCGGGTGGCGGGAGGCCTCCAAGAGACCCAGTACTTC. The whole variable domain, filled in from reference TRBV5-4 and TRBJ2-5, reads ETGVTQSPTHLIKTRGQQVTLRCSSQSGHNTVSWYQQALGQGPQFIFQYYREEENGRGNFPPRFSGLQFPNYSSELNVNALELDDSALYLCASSLRRVAGGLQETQYFGPGTRLLVL.

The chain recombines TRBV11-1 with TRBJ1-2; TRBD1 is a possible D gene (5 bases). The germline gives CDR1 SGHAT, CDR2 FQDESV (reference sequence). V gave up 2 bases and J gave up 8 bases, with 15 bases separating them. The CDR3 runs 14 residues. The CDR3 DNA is TGTGCCAGCAGCTTAAACCGGGACCCACGCGGCTACACCTTC. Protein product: CASSLNRDPRGYTF.

CDR3 region: CASRRLDSGEQPQHF. CDR3 nucleotides: TGTGCCAGCCGACGACTTGACAGTGGCGAACAGCCCCAGCATTTT. V gene TRBV5-6 combines with J gene TRBJ1-5, with D possibly matching TRBD1 (5 bases). This CDR3 has 15 residues. CDR1 and CDR2 (germline): SGHDT, YYEEEE. V lost 7 bases to trimming and J lost 7 bases, with 21 bases between them.

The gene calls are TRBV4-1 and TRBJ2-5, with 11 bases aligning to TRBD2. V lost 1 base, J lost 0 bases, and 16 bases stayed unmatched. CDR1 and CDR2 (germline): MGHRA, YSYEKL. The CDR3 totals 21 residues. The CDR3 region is CASSQVLFSLGTSGDQETQYF. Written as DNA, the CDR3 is TGCGCCAGCAGCCAAGTGTTATTCAGCTTAGGGACTAGCGGTGACCAAGAGACCCAGTACTTC.

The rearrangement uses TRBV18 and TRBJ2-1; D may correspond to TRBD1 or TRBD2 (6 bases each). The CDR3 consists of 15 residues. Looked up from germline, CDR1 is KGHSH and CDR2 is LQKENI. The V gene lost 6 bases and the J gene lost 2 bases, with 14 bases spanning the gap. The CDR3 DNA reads TGTGCCAGCTCCGAGGAGGGGGTTCCCTACAATGAGCAGTTCTTC. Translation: CASSEEGVPYNEQFF. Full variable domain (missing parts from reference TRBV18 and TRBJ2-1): NAGVMQNPRHLVRRRGQEARLRCSPMKGHSHVYWYRQLPEEGLKFMVYLQKENIIDESGMPKERFSAEFPKEGPSILRIQQVVRGDSAAYFCASSEEGVPYNEQFFGPGTRLTVL.

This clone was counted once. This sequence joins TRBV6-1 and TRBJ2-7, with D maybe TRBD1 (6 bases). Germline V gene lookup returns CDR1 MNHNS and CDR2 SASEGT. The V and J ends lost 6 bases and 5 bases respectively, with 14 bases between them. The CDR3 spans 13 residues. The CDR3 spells CASRLDSRDEQYF. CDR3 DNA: TGTGCCAGCAGACTGGACAGCCGAGACGAGCAGTACTTC.